This entry features one TCR beta chain sequence. The antigen is unknown. With UMI labels, 5' RACE was used to prepare the TRB cDNA libraries. TCRdb re-called the 5' RACE reads and catalogs CDR3 proteins one per entry, DNA excluded. Recorded for this sample: over 55,000 distinct CDR3 sequences. This entry belongs to a study of CXCR3-negative and CXCR3-positive naive CD8 T cells. Across the study: Sequencing brought in some 130 million TRB reads altogether, and each library got about 1.5 +/- 0.3 million. General study points: Memory CD8+ cells had much lower diversity, and both naive subsets had comparably high diversity. Naive CXCR3-positive cells had TRB CDR3s more hydrophobic than those of CXCR3-negative naive cells. Across naive subsets, surface CD5 expression was comparable, and TCR strength was inferred from properties of the TRB CDR3.

CDR1 is SGHTA, CDR2 FQGNSA, per germline. This CDR3 is built from 15 residues. Subsets of CD8+ T cells were each sorted in triplicate at some 300,000 cells apiece. V is TRBV7-2 and J is TRBJ2-7; the D call from TCRdb, TRBD2, cannot be confirmed without DNA. This TCR derives from a human donor in good health. Some clones in this sample may be carry-over from other donors' samples. What was sequenced was naive CXCR3+ CD8+ T cells from blood. As to subset: CD45RO-CCR7+CD27+CD95- naive CD8+ T cells expressing CXCR3 (TNR3+). CDR3 region: CASSWEGQGVDEQYF. The whole variable domain, filled in from reference TRBV7-2 and TRBJ2-7, reads GAGVSQSPSNKVTEKGKDVELRCDPISGHTALYWYRQSLGQGLEFLIYFQGNSAPDKSGLPSDRFSAERTGGSVSTLTIQRTQQEDSAVYLCASSWEGQGVDEQYFGPGTRLTVT.